This T cell receptor beta chain was documented in a study of blood T cell repertoires in COVID-19. Study context: Samples came from the United States, Italy and Spain, spanning acute and convalescent COVID-19. In each case, the material was cDNA or gDNA derived from T cells, B-cell-depleted T cells, or PBMCs.

This clone was recorded once. Germline CDR1 reads SGHTA; CDR2 reads FQGTGA. The CDR3 sequence is 16 residues long. The V gene end was trimmed by 1 base and the J gene end by 1 base; junction bases not matched to a gene: 4. Authors' methods: Reference gene primer amplification in the assay estimated nucleated cell counts. Assay used: immunoSEQ multiplex PCR; TCRdb lists only in-frame clones, some missing. That table supplies the V and J calls and clone size; D and trimming were determined from the DNA. This sample yields about 250,000 clones, of which 88% are seen a single time; over 1.2% belongs to the top ten.

Input material: peripheral blood. The gene calls are TRBV7-3 and TRBJ2-3, with 8 bases aligning to TRBD2. This clonotype was obtained from a man at least 80 years old with acute or convalescent COVID-19. In nucleotides, the CDR3 is TGTGCCAGCAGCTTAATACCCGGGAGGGGCACAGATACGCAGTATTTT. Protein: CASSLIPGRGTDTQYF.